This T cell receptor beta chain was retrieved from a study of type 1 regulatory T cells. Study at large: T-allo10 is a Tr1-enriched, alloantigen-specific CD4 T cell product made in vitro.

V lost 9 bases, J lost 6 bases, and 8 bases lay in between. This CDR3 has 11 amino acids. Germline CDR1 is LNHDA and CDR2 is SQIVND (reference sequence). TCRdb independently ran MiXCR on the reads; one entry per CDR3 protein. Of 55,000 to 65,000 distinct CDR3 sequences in the sample, around 62% are singletons; the top ten hold about 1.7%. Study observations and caveats: Compared with non-Tr1 cells, Tr1 cells showed a narrower TCR repertoire.

Comments on this clonotype: Antigen unknown.

This clonotype was sampled from a human donor in good health. The material sequenced was cultured non-Tr1 T cells, either the whole culture or a sorted T cell fraction (not recorded which). V gene TRBV19 combines with J gene TRBJ2-2; D perhaps matches TRBD1 (5 bases). DNA of the CDR3: TGTGCCAGCCAGGGTGCCGGGGAGCTGTTTTTT. Translated: CASQGAGELFF.